This T cell receptor beta chain was retrieved from a study of Graves' ophthalmopathy and Graves' hyperthyroidism. Study-level information: Peripheral blood (taken before any treatment) was collected at initial diagnosis.

This clonotype appeared many times. Its target is not known. The germline CDR1 and CDR2 sequences are SGHRS and YFSETQ. V shed 2 bases and J shed 0 bases, with 12 bases lying between them. The CDR3 is 15 amino acids. Investigators amplified TCR beta CDR3 regions from RNA transcripts. Scientists carried out first-round RT-PCR using HTBI primers and then a second-round multiplex PCR. MiXCR was run by TCRdb on the multiplex PCR reads, yielding one entry per CDR3 protein. The table shows about 220,000 distinct CDR3 sequences, with 20% to 25% occurring only once. Ophthalmopathy donors were characterized by moderate-to-severe activity, CAS of at least 3, NOSPECS of at least 4, and duration under 3 months. The PBMCs had their origin in approximately 10 ml of fresh peripheral blood. General observations from the study: Among thyroid clonotypes expanded above 0.001 frequency, most also appeared in blood.

This clonotype was obtained from a woman between 45 and 60 years old with Graves' ophthalmopathy. The sequencing sample was made of peripheral blood. This rearrangement joins TRBV5-1 to TRBJ2-7; D is undetermined. CDR3 nucleotide sequence: TGCGCCAGCAGCTTTTCCGGGCCAAGCTCCTACGAGCAGTACTTC. This encodes CASSFSGPSSYEQYF.